These 25 T cell receptor beta chains were sequenced from one sample in a study of cytomegalovirus exposure and HLA in healthy donors. PCR was performed using 60 Vbeta and 13 Jbeta primers. Only in-frame clones appear in the TCRdb table, and some are missing; sequencing was by immunoSEQ multiplex PCR. This sample's table reports roughly 60,000 clones. What was sequenced was PBMCs. These receptor sequences come from a woman younger than 30 in good health and CMV-seronegative.

The chain employs TRBV5-1 and TRBJ1-2, with TRBD1 matching 8 bases. This CDR3 is built from 15 residues. Germline CDR1 and CDR2: SGHRS and YFSETQ. Trimming at V came to 1 base and at J to 8 bases, leaving 10 bases not matched to a gene. DNA of the CDR3: TGCGCCAGCAGCTTGTTCCAGGGGGCGCCTAAGGGCTACACCTTC. The encoded protein is CASSLFQGAPKGYTF.

The chain has TRBV6-5 and TRBJ2-2; D is uncertain. Trimming left V 1 base short and J 0 bases short, with 9 bases between. The CDR3 contains 16 residues. Germline-derived CDR1 and CDR2 are MNHEY and SVGAGI. CDR3 sequence reads: CASSYWLHANTGELFF. The CDR3 DNA reads TGTGCCAGCAGTTACTGGCTCCACGCGAACACCGGGGAGCTGTTTTTT.

The chain is built from TRBV6-6 and TRBJ1-6, with D possibly matching TRBD1 (5 bases). This CDR3 is 16 amino acids long. Germline values: CDR1 MNHNY, CDR2 SVGAGI (reference sequence). V was trimmed by 8 bases and J by 9 bases, leaving 23 bases between them. The CDR3 is CASALRGLDGASPLHF. CDR3 bases: TGTGCCAGCGCCCTAAGGGGATTGGACGGAGCTTCACCCCTCCACTTT.

This chain joins TRBV11-2 and TRBJ1-4, with TRBD1 matching over 8 bases. This CDR3 is built from 15 residues. From germline, CDR1 is SGHAT and CDR2 FQNNGV. V lost 4 bases, J lost 6 bases, and 7 bases stayed unmatched. The CDR3 nucleotides read TGTGCCAGCAGCTCCGTGGACAGGGTAGATGAAAAACTGTTTTTT. This sequence encodes CASSSVDRVDEKLFF.

The gene calls are TRBV10-3 and TRBJ2-3; 13 bases map to TRBD2. V lost 5 bases, J lost 0 bases, and 14 bases stayed unmatched. This CDR3 spans 20 amino acids. The germline V gene encodes CDR1 ENHRY and CDR2 SYGVKD. The CDR3 DNA sequence: TGTGCCATCAGTAAGAACCGACTAGCGGGGGGACAAGGTAGCACAGATACGCAGTATTTT. Translating it yields CAISKNRLAGGQGSTDTQYF.

V usage is TRBV18 and J usage is TRBJ2-7; TRBD2 agrees at 11 bases. This CDR3 spans 19 amino acids. The V gene end was trimmed by 3 bases and the J gene end by 2 bases; junction bases not matched to a gene: 15. The germline CDR1 and CDR2 sequences are KGHSH and LQKENI. As DNA, the CDR3 is TGTGCCAGCTCACCCTTAGGGGATAGCGGGAGGGCCTCACCCTACGAGCAGTACTTC. Translating it yields CASSPLGDSGRASPYEQYF.

The chain couples TRBV6-1 to TRBJ1-6, with 9 bases matching TRBD1. From germline, CDR1 is MNHNS and CDR2 SASEGT. Trimming at V came to 6 bases and at J to 9 bases, leaving 9 bases not matched to a gene. The length of the CDR3 is 15 residues. The CDR3 DNA reads TGTGCCAGCAGCCTAACGGACAGGGGCATTTCACCCCTCCACTTT. Amino acid sequence: CASSLTDRGISPLHF.

J is TRBJ2-3 and V is TRBV9; 9 bases line up with TRBD2. The CDR3 has 15 residues. V trimming: 4 bases; J trimming: 1 base; junction bases outside the gene matches: 4. From germline, CDR1 is SGDLS and CDR2 YYNGEE. CDR3 in DNA: TGTGCCAGCAGCCGTCGACTAGCGGGCACAGATACGCAGTATTTT. It encodes CASSRRLAGTDTQYF. The entire variable domain, with the rest obtained from reference TRBV9 and TRBJ2-3, is as follows: DSGVTQTPKHLITATGQRVTLRCSPRSGDLSVYWYQQSLDQGLQFLIQYYNGEERAKGNILERFSAQQFPDLHSELNLSSLELGDSALYFCASSRRLAGTDTQYFGPGTRLTVL.

This chain connects TRBV5-4 to TRBJ1-2; D is unclear. The CDR3 covers 13 residues. V was shortened by 6 bases and J by 4 bases, with 13 bases between the two germline ends. Germline V gene lookup returns CDR1 SGHNT and CDR2 YYREEE (reference sequence). The CDR3 is CASTSPEVYGYTF. In nucleotides, the CDR3 is TGTGCCAGCACCTCCCCGGAGGTCTATGGCTACACCTTC.

The gene calls are TRBV7-9 and TRBJ1-2, with TRBD1 identical over 7 bases. This CDR3 spans 15 amino acids. The V gene's germline CDR1 is SEHNR and CDR2 FQNEAQ (reference sequence). V lost 1 base to trimming and J lost 5 bases; unmatched junction nucleotides: 7. Here the CDR3 DNA reads TGTGCCAGCAGCTTAGAGGCAGGGGGACGGTATGGCTACACCTTC. This sequence encodes CASSLEAGGRYGYTF.

CDR3 coding DNA: TGTGCCAGCACCGCCGCGACTAACTACGAGCAGTACTTC. It encodes CASTAATNYEQYF. The chain joins TRBV30 to TRBJ2-7; the D gene is possibly TRBD2 (5 bases). Between the trimmed V and J ends, which lost 8 bases and 3 bases, there was a span of 17 bases. Germline assignment: CDR1 GTSNPN and CDR2 SVGIG (reference sequence). This CDR3 has 13 residues. The variable domain in full, with the rest retrieved from reference TRBV30 and TRBJ2-7, is SQTIHQWPATLVQPVGSPLSLECTVEGTSNPNLYWYRQAAGRGLQLLFYSVGIGQISSEVPQNLSASRPQDRQFILSSKKLLLSDSGFYLCASTAATNYEQYFGPGTRLTVT.

The chain is built from TRBV28 and TRBJ1-2; 10 nucleotides line up with TRBD1. Germline lookup yields CDR1 MDHEN and CDR2 SYDVKM. The CDR3 runs 14 residues. V lost 7 bases and J lost 8; bases outside the gene matches: 10. CDR3 nucleotide sequence: TGTGCCAGCAAAACCGGGACAGGGGTCGGGGGCTACACCTTC. Translated, it gives CASKTGTGVGGYTF.

V and J are TRBV6-5 and TRBJ2-3; a possible D gene is TRBD2 (7 bases). With 0 bases removed from V and 2 bases from J, the gap between germline ends came to 12 bases. Germline lookup yields CDR1 MNHEY and CDR2 SVGAGI. The CDR3 is 16 amino acids. The CDR3 is CASSYSIGGVTDTQYF. The CDR3 coding sequence is TGTGCCAGCAGTTACTCAATAGGGGGGGTCACAGATACGCAGTATTTT.

The V and J genes are TRBV27 and TRBJ1-1, with D tentatively TRBD1 (6 bases). Germline CDR1 MNHEY, CDR2 SMNVEV (reference sequence). Trimming left V 7 bases short and J 1 base short, with 19 bases between. The CDR3 runs to 16 residues. CDR3 sequence (DNA): TGTGCCAGCAACCTATTGGGGGCAGGGGAGAACACTGAAGCTTTCTTT. It encodes CASNLLGAGENTEAFF.

The chain carries TRBV10-2 and TRBJ1-5; TRBD1 matches 8 bases. Germline trimming cut 7 bases from V and 7 bases from J; bases unmatched to any gene: 21. CDR3 size: 18 residues. Germline V gene sequence: CDR1 WSHSY, CDR2 SAAADI. The CDR3 protein is CASTTGRLDRARWQPQHF. DNA for the CDR3: TGCGCCAGCACCACGGGTAGGTTGGACAGGGCTCGCTGGCAGCCCCAGCATTTT.

The chain carries TRBV28 and TRBJ1-1; 7 bases are a match to TRBD1. The CDR3 totals 14 residues. Germline values: CDR1 MDHEN, CDR2 SYDVKM. V was pared by 8 bases and J by 1 base, with 7 bases of the junction left unmatched. CDR3 DNA: TGTGCCAGCGCCCTAGGGGGCGGGAACACTGAAGCTTTCTTT. It yields the protein CASALGGGNTEAFF.

The gene calls are TRBV9 and TRBJ2-1, with 8 positions matching TRBD2. Trimming took 0 bases from V and 6 from J; bases not matched to a gene: 8. The CDR3 is 16 amino acids. Germline V gives CDR1 SGDLS, CDR2 YYNGEE. CDR3 DNA: TGTGCCAGCAGCGTAGTTAAAGGTCGGGGGGGCAATGAGCAGTTCTTC. This translates into CASSVVKGRGGNEQFF.

V and J are TRBV10-2 and TRBJ2-7, with 7 bases matching TRBD2. This CDR3 has 14 amino acids. The trim removed 6 bases at V and 2 bases at J, leaving 7 bases unmatched. Looked up from germline, CDR1 is WSHSY and CDR2 is SAAADI. The CDR3 region has the DNA TGCGCCAGCAGAAATCAGCGGGGAGCCTACGAGCAGTACTTC. Amino acid sequence: CASRNQRGAYEQYF.

The rearrangement uses TRBV6-5 and TRBJ1-6; perhaps TRBD1 as D (5 bases). Germline assignment: CDR1 MNHEY and CDR2 SVGAGI. V was cut by 2 bases and J by 15 bases, with 11 bases left in between. The CDR3 runs 12 residues. The CDR3 reads CASSYNQGLLHF. Here the CDR3 DNA reads TGTGCCAGCAGTTACAACCAGGGACTCCTCCACTTT.

V gene TRBV6-5 combines with J gene TRBJ2-6; weak D call: TRBD1 (5 bases). From germline, CDR1 is MNHEY and CDR2 SVGAGI. The CDR3 covers 16 residues. V lost 4 bases and J 3 bases, leaving 13 bases between the germline ends. For the CDR3, the DNA is TGTGCCAGCAGTTCCTCAGGGCAGGGTGGGGCCAACGTCCTGACTTTC. It specifies CASSSSGQGGANVLTF.

The chain couples TRBV15 to TRBJ2-1; TRBD1 agrees at 8 bases. CDR3 length: 16 residues. Trimming removed 1 base from V and 3 bases from J; junction bases left unmatched: 5. Germline CDR1 is LNHNV and CDR2 is YYDKDF (reference sequence). The CDR3 DNA reads TGTGCCACCAGCAGAGGCGGGACAGGTCGCTACAATGAGCAGTTCTTC. Translation gives CATSRGGTGRYNEQFF.

The rearrangement links TRBV4-1 to TRBJ2-5; 8 bases match TRBD2. V shed 4 bases, J shed 1 base, and the junction held 11 bases outside the gene matches. CDR1 is MGHRA, CDR2 YSYEKL, per germline. The CDR3 loop spans 17 amino acids. The CDR3 DNA sequence: TGCGCCAGCAGCCCCTCCGGTCTACTAGCGGTCCAAGAGACCCAGTACTTC. This sequence encodes CASSPSGLLAVQETQYF.

The chain joins TRBV5-1 to TRBJ1-2; D possibly corresponds to TRBD1 (6 bases). Per the germline V gene, CDR1 is SGHRS and CDR2 is YFSETQ. There are 14 residues in the CDR3. V shed 1 base and J shed 4 bases, with 11 bases lying between them. For the CDR3, the DNA is TGCGCCAGCAGCTTGTCACAGGGTTTCTATGGCTACACCTTC. Residues: CASSLSQGFYGYTF. Looking up the rest from reference TRBV5-1 and TRBJ1-2 gives the full variable domain: KAGVTQTPRYLIKTRGQQVTLSCSPISGHRSVSWYQQTPGQGLQFLFEYFSETQRNKGNFPGRFSGRQFSNSRSEMNVSTLELGDSALYLCASSLSQGFYGYTFGSGTRLTVV.

V gene TRBV6-5 combines with J gene TRBJ1-2; 8 positions agree with TRBD1. This CDR3 has 16 residues. The J segment lost 5 bases and the V segment lost 3 bases, leaving 11 bases of the junction unmatched. Germline V gene data show CDR1 as MNHEY and CDR2 as SVGAGI. CDR3 residues: CASSYLAGTGGYGYTF. DNA of the CDR3: TGTGCCAGCAGTTATTTAGCCGGGACAGGTGGATATGGCTACACCTTC.

This chain joins TRBV19 and TRBJ1-2; 8 nucleotides align to TRBD1. This CDR3 has 14 residues. The germline V gene has CDR1 LNHDA and CDR2 SQIVND (reference sequence). V shed 6 bases, J shed 5 bases, and the junction held 8 bases outside the gene matches. This CDR3 is CASRLLDRAYGYTF. The CDR3 DNA reads as TGTGCCAGTAGGCTGCTGGACAGGGCATATGGCTACACCTTC.